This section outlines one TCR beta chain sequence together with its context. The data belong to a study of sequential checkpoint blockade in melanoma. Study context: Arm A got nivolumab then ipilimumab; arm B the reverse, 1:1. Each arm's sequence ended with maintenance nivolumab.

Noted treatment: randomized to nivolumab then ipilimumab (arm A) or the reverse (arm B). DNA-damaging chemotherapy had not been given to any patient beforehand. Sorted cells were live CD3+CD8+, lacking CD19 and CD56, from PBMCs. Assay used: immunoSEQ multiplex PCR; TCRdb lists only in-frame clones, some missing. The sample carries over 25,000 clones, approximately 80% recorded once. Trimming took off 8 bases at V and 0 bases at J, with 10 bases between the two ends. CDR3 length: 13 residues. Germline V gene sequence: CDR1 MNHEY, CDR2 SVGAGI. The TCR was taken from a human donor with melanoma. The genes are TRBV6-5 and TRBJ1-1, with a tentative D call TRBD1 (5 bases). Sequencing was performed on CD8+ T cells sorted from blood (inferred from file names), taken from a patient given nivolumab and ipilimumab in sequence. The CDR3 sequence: CASGMTVNTEAFF. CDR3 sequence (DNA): TGTGCCAGCGGTATGACAGTGAACACTGAAGCTTTCTTT.